This T cell receptor (beta chain) came from a study of cytomegalovirus exposure and HLA in healthy donors. General study points: Cytomegalovirus-associated status was assigned to 150 to 200 TCR beta chains. Reportedly, HLA-A and HLA-B alleles of most subjects were accurately predicted from TCR beta. Within a later analysis, the majority of CMV-associated TCR beta chains appeared HLA-restricted.

The V and J ends lost 3 bases and 4 bases respectively, with 9 bases between them. The CDR3 has 13 amino acids. CDR1 and CDR2 from the germline V gene are SEHNR and FQNEAQ (reference sequence). This clone was seen only a few times. Its antigen is unknown. This PCR relied on a set of 60 Vbeta primers and 13 Jbeta primers. The protocol was immunoSEQ multiplex PCR, while the TCRdb copy is restricted to in-frame clones and leaves out a portion. The sample lists over 100,000 clones; around four fifths were seen once. This sequence joins TRBV7-9 and TRBJ1-2, with D unresolved. This TCR derives from a middle-aged man in good health and CMV-seronegative. Sequencing was carried out using PBMCs. CDR3: CASSFPGIYGYTF. The DNA for the CDR3 is TGTGCCAGCAGCTTCCCAGGAATCTATGGCTACACCTTC.